The clone carrying this T cell receptor beta chain showed up just a few times. The antigen remains undetermined. The sample originates from a study of T cell repertoires in cytomegalovirus infection. For the study at large: Indications came from public TCR beta signatures; they pointed to CMV infection and to a matching HLA type. Study-level points and caveats: Individuals carrying CMV plus the relevant HLA were identified by cumulative frequency of public TCR beta families. Across the ex vivo response, the dominant clonotypes were HLA-C-restricted CMV-specific TCR beta clonotypes.

TCRdb ran MiXCR on the reads and lists one entry per CDR3 protein. Of tens of thousands of distinct CDR3 sequences in the sample, approximately 20% are singletons; the top ten hold about 18%. Sequenced input: PBMCs, sequenced either directly or after in vitro stimulation (not recorded which). The TCR sequence derives from a human donor in good health (CMV status not recorded). Some clones in this sample may be carry-over from other donors' samples.

CDR3 sequence: CAISDLGQSYNEQFF. CDR3 in DNA: TGTGCCATCAGTGACTTGGGCCAGTCCTACAATGAGCAGTTCTTC. The chain joins TRBV10-3 to TRBJ2-1; D is undetermined. CDR3 length equals 15 residues. In germline, CDR1 is ENHRY, CDR2 SYGVKD. Deletions cut 3 bases from V and 1 base from J, with 10 bases between.